One and the same sample provided the 18 T cell receptor beta chains below, sequenced in a study of read filtering for tumor transcriptome and immune sequencing. The library was built from around 380 ng RNA with molecular barcoded adaptors for alpha/delta and beta/gamma chains. In TCRdb, the reads were re-called with MiXCR into one record per CDR3 protein. Of about 86,000 distinct CDR3 sequences in the sample, more than 9% were seen once. Source material: a population of CD138-negative cells sorted from bone marrow. These receptors were taken from a donor at least 40 years old with multiple myeloma.

This clonotype was detected a few times. This chain links TRBV11-1 with TRBJ2-5; possibly TRBD1 or TRBD2 for D (5 bases each). Trimming shortened V by 5 bases and J by 4 bases, and 17 bases separated the two germline ends. Germline CDR1 SGHAT, CDR2 FQDESV (reference sequence). This CDR3 region has 15 residues. The CDR3: CASSPRRWDPETQYF. The CDR3 DNA follows: TGTGCCAGCAGCCCCCGTAGATGGGACCCAGAGACCCAGTACTTC.

On this clonotype itself: A read error may explain this, as a much larger clone is one base away. The chain is built from TRBV29-1 and TRBJ2-7; possibly TRBD1 for D (6 bases). The CDR3 covers 13 residues. Trimming stripped 7 bases from V and 5 bases from J, with 18 bases between. Germline assignment: CDR1 SQVTM and CDR2 ANQGSEA. The CDR3 DNA is TGCAGCGCCGCCGGGACAATTGGCAACGAGCAGTACTTC. It specifies CSAAGTIGNEQYF.

The chain employs TRBV5-5 and TRBJ2-3, with no clear D. The germline V gene has CDR1 SGHKS and CDR2 YYEKEE (reference sequence). The CDR3 contains 14 residues. Trimming stripped 3 bases from V and 0 bases from J, with 8 bases between. CDR3 amino acids: CASSSPDSTDTQYF. CDR3 coding DNA: TGTGCCAGCAGCTCACCTGACAGCACAGATACGCAGTATTTT. Supplemented by reference TRBV5-5 and TRBJ2-3, the full variable domain reads DAGVTQSPTHLIKTRGQQVTLRCSPISGHKSVSWYQQVLGQGPQFIFQYYEKEERGRGNFPDRFSARQFPNYSSELNVNALLLGDSALYLCASSSPDSTDTQYFGPGTRLTVL.

The gene calls are TRBV7-9 and TRBJ1-5; D unclear. This CDR3 has 12 amino acids. In germline, CDR1 is SEHNR, CDR2 FQNEAQ (reference sequence). Trimming cost V 4 bases and J 4 bases, with 5 bases left between them. CDR3 in DNA: TGTGCCAGCAGCTCGCAGAATCAGCCCCAGCATTTT. Encoded protein: CASSSQNQPQHF. Supplemented by reference TRBV7-9 and TRBJ1-5, the full variable domain reads DTGVSQNPRHKITKRGQNVTFRCDPISEHNRLYWYRQTLGQGPEFLTYFQNEAQLEKSRLLSDRFSAERPKGSFSTLEIQRTEQGDSAMYLCASSSQNQPQHFGDGTRLSIL.

Ten or more counts support this clonotype. CDR3 in amino acids: CASSLGLAGADTQYF. CDR3 DNA sequence: TGCGCCAGCAGCTTGGGACTAGCGGGAGCAGATACGCAGTATTTT. This chain connects TRBV5-1 to TRBJ2-3; 12 nucleotides line up with TRBD2. Unmatched junction bases numbered 0, after V lost 0 bases and J lost 4 bases. The CDR3 has 15 residues. Germline loops: CDR1 SGHRS, CDR2 YFSETQ.

As for this clonotype: Only one base separates this from a far larger clonotype, so it likely reflects a read error. The rearrangement links TRBV10-3 to TRBJ2-1, with 9 bases aligning to TRBD2. This CDR3 has 16 amino acids. Germline V gene data show CDR1 as ENHRY and CDR2 as SYGVKD. CDR3: CASSEWRASGNNEQFF. In DNA form, the CDR3 reads TGCGCCAGCAGTGAATGGAGAGCTAGCGGGAACAATGAGCAGTTCTTC.

This clonotype appeared many times. V and J are TRBV10-3 and TRBJ2-3; D unclear. V was clipped by 2 bases and J by 0 bases, with 9 bases between them. CDR1 and CDR2 from the germline V gene are ENHRY and SYGVKD. The CDR3 runs to 15 residues. CDR3 residues: CAISEGKGSTDTQYF. The CDR3 region has the DNA TGTGCCATCAGTGAGGGGAAGGGAAGCACAGATACGCAGTATTTT.

A note on this clonotype: Being one base from a much bigger clone, this may be a read error. V gene TRBV20-1 combines with J gene TRBJ2-1, with TRBD2 matching 7 bases. Germline values: CDR1 DFQATT, CDR2 SNEGSKA (reference sequence). Trimming removed 5 bases from V and 3 bases from J; junction bases left unmatched: 7. The length of the CDR3 is 14 residues. CDR3 DNA: TGCAGTGCTGGATGGCGGGAGTACTACAATGAGCAGTTCTTC. Translated: CSAGWREYYNEQFF.

This clonotype was picked up many times. The chain employs TRBV15 and TRBJ2-1; possibly TRBD1 for D (6 bases). The CDR3 is 15 residues long. Trimming cost V 5 bases and J 2 bases, with 13 bases left between them. CDR1 LNHNV and CDR2 YYDKDF come from the germline V gene (reference sequence). CDR3 sequence (DNA): TGTGCCACCAGCCCGGGACAACAGACCTACAATGAGCAGTTCTTC. Residues: CATSPGQQTYNEQFF.

This clonotype has more than one count but fewer than ten. This may arise from a read error, as a much more abundant clone is one base away. V gene TRBV5-5 combines with J gene TRBJ2-1, with D uncertain. CDR3 length: 14 residues. Germline V gene data show CDR1 as SGHKS and CDR2 as YYEKEE (reference sequence). CDR3 bases: TGTGCCAGCAGCCCTGACTCCAGGAACAATGAGCTGTTCTTC. Encoded protein: CASSPDSRNNELFF.

Note on this clonotype: It may be a read error: a sequence one base away is much more abundant. The rearrangement uses TRBV7-9 and TRBJ2-6, with D possibly TRBD1 on 5 matching bases. The CDR3 length is 18 residues. The germline gives CDR1 SEHNR, CDR2 FQNEAQ (reference sequence). The CDR3 reads CASSLPPGASSGANVPTF. The DNA of the CDR3 is TGTGCCAGCAGCTTACCCCCAGGTGCAAGCTCTGGGGCCAACGTCCCGACTTTC.

This clonotype was recorded many times. The chain recombines TRBV20-1 with TRBJ2-1; D might be TRBD2 (6 bases). The V gene's germline CDR1 is DFQATT and CDR2 SNEGSKA (reference sequence). With 3 bases removed from V and 2 bases from J, the gap between germline ends came to 20 bases. This CDR3 comprises 17 residues. The CDR3 coding sequence is TGCAGTGCTAGCGACCCTATGCGGGGCGGAGCCTACAATGAGCAGTTCTTC. This sequence encodes CSASDPMRGGAYNEQFF.

This clonotype occurred many times. V gene TRBV7-2 combines with J gene TRBJ1-3, with D maybe TRBD1 (5 bases). V was shortened by 1 base and J by 0 bases, with 16 bases between the two germline ends. Looked up from germline, CDR1 is SGHTA and CDR2 is FQGNSA. The CDR3 sequence is 18 residues long. CDR3 protein: CASSLGVGLPYSGNTIYF. The CDR3, as DNA: TGTGCCAGCAGCTTAGGGGTGGGACTCCCTTACTCTGGAAACACCATATATTTT. The variable domain in full, with the rest retrieved from reference TRBV7-2 and TRBJ1-3, is GAGVSQSPSNKVTEKGKDVELRCDPISGHTALYWYRQSLGQGLEFLIYFQGNSAPDKSGLPSDRFSAERTGGSVSTLTIQRTQQEDSAVYLCASSLGVGLPYSGNTIYFGEGSWLTVV.

This clonotype was detected many times. This sequence joins TRBV19 and TRBJ2-1; possibly TRBD1 for D (5 bases). The V gene's germline CDR1 is LNHDA and CDR2 SQIVND (reference sequence). Trimming left V 4 bases short and J 8 bases short, with 15 bases between. There are 14 residues in the CDR3. The CDR3: CASSNQGMNDEQFF. As DNA, the CDR3 is TGTGCCAGTAGTAATCAGGGAATGAATGATGAGCAGTTCTTC.

Ten or more counts support this clonotype. The chain combines TRBV29-1 with TRBJ2-3; 7 bases map to TRBD2. Germline V lookup: CDR1 SQVTM, CDR2 ANQGSEA. This CDR3 comprises 15 residues. Germline trimming cut 5 bases from V and 1 base from J; bases unmatched to any gene: 9. This CDR3 is CSVSGRAGGTDTQYF. The CDR3 DNA sequence: TGCAGCGTTAGTGGGAGGGCCGGGGGCACAGATACGCAGTATTTT.

This clonotype was seen at least ten times. The chain couples TRBV28 to TRBJ1-4; tentative D call: TRBD1 (5 bases). Germline-derived CDR1 and CDR2 are MDHEN and SYDVKM. Trimming cost V 6 bases and J 6 bases, with 11 bases left between them. This CDR3 has 13 residues. CDR3 nucleotides: TGTGCCAGCAGCAAGGGGCGCGATGAAAAACTGTTTTTT. Protein: CASSKGRDEKLFF.

This clonotype was detected only a few times. The chain couples TRBV7-2 to TRBJ1-1; D may be TRBD1 (6 bases). Germline assignment: CDR1 SGHTA and CDR2 FQGNSA. Deletions cut 5 bases from V and 3 bases from J, with 10 bases between. This CDR3 is built from 13 residues. The CDR3 sequence: CASSTGQYTEAFF. In nucleotides, the CDR3 is TGTGCCAGCAGCACTGGACAGTACACTGAAGCTTTCTTT. Together with reference TRBV7-2 and TRBJ1-1, the CDR3 gives the full variable domain: GAGVSQSPSNKVTEKGKDVELRCDPISGHTALYWYRQSLGQGLEFLIYFQGNSAPDKSGLPSDRFSAERTGGSVSTLTIQRTQQEDSAVYLCASSTGQYTEAFFGQGTRLTVV.

This clonotype was observed at least ten times. J is TRBJ2-7 and V is TRBV27; 7 nucleotides agree with TRBD1. The CDR3 extends over 14 amino acids. V gave up 5 bases and J gave up 1 base; unmatched junction bases: 5. Germline-derived CDR1 and CDR2 are MNHEY and SMNVEV (reference sequence). The chain's CDR3 is CASSADRASYEQYF. The CDR3 coding sequence is TGTGCCAGCAGTGCCGACAGGGCATCCTACGAGCAGTACTTC.